The present T cell receptor beta chain was sequenced within a study of blood T cell repertoires in COVID-19. In the study overall: Spain, Italy and the United States supplied samples that represented acute and convalescent COVID-19. From T cells, B-cell-depleted T cells, or PBMCs came the material, which was cDNA or gDNA.

In the authors' workflow: Estimation of nucleated cell counts was performed using reference gene primer amplification. Clones were read by immunoSEQ multiplex PCR, and TCRdb kept only the in-frame ones, dropping some. The V and J calls and clone size were taken over from that table, and D and trimming were inferred from the DNA. Found here are roughly 350,000 clones, roughly 90% of them singletons; the top ten hold 4%. Material: peripheral blood. This receptor was taken from a woman aged 50 to 60 with active or convalescent COVID-19.

For the CDR3, the DNA is TGCAGTGCTAGCAGGGTAAATGGCTACACCTTC. Residues: CSASRVNGYTF. The chain combines TRBV20-1 with TRBJ1-2; TRBD1 might be the D (5 bases). The ends were cut back, 3 bases at V and 6 bases at J, with 8 bases in the middle. The CDR3 contains 11 residues. Germline-derived CDR1 and CDR2 are DFQATT and SNEGSKA (reference sequence).